The 26 T cell receptor beta chains reported below all come from one sample, sequenced in a study of tumor-infiltrating lymphocytes in primary liver carcinoma. From unsorted bulk tissue weighing roughly 18-30 mg, DNA and RNA were co-extracted. A primer in the constant region served to generate TCR beta cDNA from around 500 ng of total RNA. Researchers made the TCR beta libraries by running three nested multiplex PCR rounds with slightly modified ARM-PCR. Each of the first two PCR rounds ran approximately 10 cycles with TRBV1-TRBV30 forward and C-beta reverse primers. TCRdb re-called the multiplex PCR reads with MiXCR, one entry per CDR3 protein. The table lists approximately 54,000 distinct CDR3 sequences, 70% to 85% of them singletons. The material sequenced was liver tumor tissue from sampling region 2. The sample's subset: tumor region T2, inferior pole. These receptors all stem from a man aged 35-49 years with primary liver carcinoma and hepatitis B virus infection.

This clonotype has a handful of counts. The rearrangement links TRBV29-1 to TRBJ2-5, with TRBD1 matching over 9 bases. The CDR3 sequence is 14 residues long. V gave up 7 bases and J gave up 9 bases; unmatched junction bases: 15. Germline CDR1 is SQVTM and CDR2 is ANQGSEA. The CDR3 DNA follows: TGCAGCGCTCCCGGGACAGGGTTTGATGAGGCCCAGTACTTC. This codes for CSAPGTGFDEAQYF. The full variable domain, rest sourced from reference TRBV29-1 and TRBJ2-5, is SAVISQKPSRDICQRGTSLTIQCQVDSQVTMMFWYRQQPGQSLTLIATANQGSEATYESGFVIDKFPISRPNLTFSTLTVSNMSPEDSSIYLCSAPGTGFDEAQYFGPGTRLLVL.

This sequence joins TRBV4-1 and TRBJ2-7, with 8 positions matching TRBD2. Germline V gives CDR1 MGHRA, CDR2 YSYEKL. The CDR3 runs to 14 residues. V was pared by 3 bases and J by 10 bases, with 11 bases of the junction left unmatched. The CDR3, as DNA: TGCGCCAGCAGCCATGGTCTACTAGCGGAAGATCAGTACTTC. Translation: CASSHGLLAEDQYF.

Note on this clonotype: The junction departs from germline at one end; a sequencing error may be responsible. This rearrangement joins TRBV4-1 to TRBJ2-2, with a possible D match to TRBD2 (5 bases). Germline V gives CDR1 MGHRA, CDR2 YSYEKL. The CDR3 is 14 residues long. CDR3 coding DNA: TGTGCCAGCGGCCAAGCTCTGAACACCGGGGAGTTGTTTTTT. This translates into CASGQALNTGELFF.

In regard to this clonotype: Compared with germline, one end of the junction differs, possibly owing to a read error. The gene calls are TRBV29-1 and TRBJ1-1, with D uncertain. The CDR3 is made up of 15 amino acids. Germline loops: CDR1 SQVTM, CDR2 ANQGSEA. For the CDR3, the DNA is TGCAGCGTCGCAGCAGAGGCCCAAATGAATACTGAAGCTTTCTTT. Translating it yields CSVAAEAQMNTEAFF.

The chain employs TRBV6-5 and TRBJ2-1; a possible D gene is TRBD2 (6 bases). The germline V gene encodes CDR1 MNHEY and CDR2 SVGAGI. The CDR3 sequence is 17 residues long. Deletions cut 0 bases from V and 0 bases from J, with 12 bases between. CDR3 DNA sequence: TGTGCCAGCAGTTACTCATGGGGAGGCGGCTCCTACAATGAGCAGTTCTTC. This codes for CASSYSWGGGSYNEQFF.

Comment on this clonotype: At one boundary the junction diverges from the germline segment, which might be a read error. This chain connects TRBV4-1 to TRBJ2-1, with 9 bases matching TRBD2. Germline-derived CDR1 and CDR2 are MGHRA and YSYEKL. This CDR3 has 16 amino acids. The CDR3 loop reads CASSQRLAVGDNELFF. The CDR3 region has the DNA TGCGCCAGCAGCCAACGACTAGCGGTGGGTGACAATGAGCTGTTCTTC.

As concerns this clonotype: Germline and junction disagree at one end, which may indicate a read error. The rearrangement joins TRBV7-8 to TRBJ2-7; 7 bases are shared with TRBD1. The V gene's germline CDR1 is SGHVS and CDR2 FQNEAQ. The CDR3 length is 15 residues. The CDR3 loop reads CARSLEGQLSYEQYF. DNA for the CDR3: TGTGCCAGAAGCTTAGAGGGACAGCTATCTTACGAGCAGTACTTC.

This chain uses TRBV28 with TRBJ1-2, with TRBD1 identical over 7 bases. Germline values: CDR1 MDHEN, CDR2 SYDVKM. The length of the CDR3 is 15 residues. Trimming cost V 6 bases and J 4 bases; bases outside gene matches: 11. CDR3 sequence reads: CASRQPQGQIYGYTF. The CDR3 nucleotides read TGTGCCAGCAGACAACCACAGGGACAGATCTATGGCTACACCTTC.

The rearrangement uses TRBV4-2 and TRBJ2-7; 7 bases fit TRBD1. V was clipped by 0 bases and J by 6 bases; unmatched bases: 11. The CDR3 covers 16 residues. Looked up from germline, CDR1 is LGHNA and CDR2 is YNFKEQ. This chain's CDR3 is CASSQENRGDDSEQYF. The CDR3 region has the DNA TGTGCCAGCAGCCAAGAAAACAGGGGCGATGACTCCGAGCAGTACTTC.

Concerning this clonotype: The junction does not match germline at one end; this may be a read error. The J gene is TRBJ1-5, the V gene TRBV6-1; weak D call: TRBD1 (6 bases). Per germline, CDR1 MNHNS and CDR2 SASEGT. The length of the CDR3 is 16 residues. CDR3 sequence: CASSDKGELSSQPHHF. Written as DNA, the CDR3 is TGTGCCAGCAGTGACAAGGGGGAGTTGAGCAGTCAGCCCCATCATTTT.

On this clonotype: Its ends do not fully match the called genes, so a read error is possible. The chain links TRBV11-2 to TRBJ2-1; perhaps TRBD2 as D (6 bases). The CDR3 spans 16 residues. From germline, CDR1 is SGHAT and CDR2 FQNNGV. In nucleotides, the CDR3 is TGTGCCAGCAACTCGCGCCCCAGTGGGAGGATCTATGAGCAGTTCTTT. It codes for CASNSRPSGRIYEQFF.

The genes are TRBV6-6 and TRBJ2-2, with D unclear. This CDR3 is 15 amino acids long. Germline CDR1 and CDR2: MNHNY and SVGAGI (reference sequence). Written as DNA, the CDR3 is TGTACCAACAGTTACGATGTGGTCGGGACCGGGGAGCTGTTTTTT. Protein product: CTNSYDVVGTGELFF.

A note on this clonotype: A read error may be the cause here, since a much bigger clone is one base away. The chain is built from TRBV28 and TRBJ1-5; D unresolved. Gene TRBJ2-3 matches the end of the DNA better, so the J call may be wrong. The CDR3 is 15 amino acids. Germline lookup yields CDR1 MDHEN and CDR2 SYDVKM. In DNA, the CDR3 is TGTGCCAGCAGAACTTTTTCCCATAGCAATCAGCCCCAGTATTTT. This sequence encodes CASRTFSHSNQPQYF.

As to this clonotype: One end of the junction fails to match germline, which may point to a read error. The chain joins TRBV6-5 to TRBJ2-7, with TRBD1 matching 9 bases. The CDR3 covers 15 residues. Per germline, CDR1 MNHEY and CDR2 SVGAGI. The DNA of the CDR3 is TGTGCCAGCTGTTACGCCTTAGACGGGACAGGGGAGCAGTACTTC. The encoded protein is CASCYALDGTGEQYF.

This chain's CDR3 is CTISSGTLTYEQYF. The DNA of the CDR3 is TGTACCATCAGCTCCGGGACGCTGACCTACGAGCAGTACTTC. The chain employs TRBV6-2 or TRBV6-3 and TRBJ2-7; tentatively, D is TRBD1 or TRBD2 (5 bases each). This CDR3 is 14 amino acids long. Germline loops: CDR1 MNHEY, CDR2 SVGEGT.

The table lists this clonotype with many counts. The V and J genes are TRBV5-5 and TRBJ2-6; 9 nucleotides match TRBD2. There are 19 residues in the CDR3. Trimming cost V 1 base and J 0 bases; bases outside gene matches: 8. Germline CDR1 reads SGHKS; CDR2 reads YYEKEE (reference sequence). The CDR3 reads CASSLRLAEISSGANVLTF. CDR3 in DNA: TGTGCCAGCAGCTTGAGACTAGCGGAGATTAGCTCTGGGGCCAACGTCCTGACTTTC.

The rearrangement joins TRBV7-9 to TRBJ2-3; maybe TRBD1 (5 bases). Germline V gene sequence: CDR1 SEHNR, CDR2 FQNEAQ (reference sequence). There are 14 residues in the CDR3. V gave up 6 bases and J gave up 4 bases, with 14 bases separating them. The DNA for the CDR3 is TGTGCCAGCAGATTGAGCAGGGTGCCAGATACGCAGTATTTT. It codes for CASRLSRVPDTQYF.

As concerns this clonotype: This sequence may be a read error, since a much larger clone differs from it by one base. V usage is TRBV29-1 and J usage is TRBJ1-4; a possible D gene is TRBD1 (6 bases). CDR1 is SQVTM, CDR2 ANQGSEA, per germline. This CDR3 region has 13 residues. The chain's CDR3 is CSVDQGNGEKPFF. The CDR3 DNA reads as TGCAGCGTTGATCAGGGGAATGGTGAAAAACCGTTTTTT.

This clonotype has ten or more counts. The chain uses TRBV5-5 and TRBJ1-1; D is possibly TRBD1 (6 bases). Germline V gene sequence: CDR1 SGHKS, CDR2 YYEKEE (reference sequence). This CDR3 has 15 residues. Trimming pared 4 bases from V and 0 bases from J, leaving 13 bases between. The DNA for the CDR3 is TGTGCCAGCAGCCGAGGGGGGCGAATGAACACTGAAGCTTTCTTT. This encodes CASSRGGRMNTEAFF.

This clonotype came up once. This chain joins TRBV11-2 and TRBJ2-3; no clear D gene. This CDR3 comprises 11 residues. V lost 5 bases to trimming and J lost 6 bases, with 6 bases between them. CDR1 is SGHAT, CDR2 FQNNGV, per germline. The CDR3: CASSTLDTQYF. CDR3 sequence (DNA): TGTGCCAGCAGCACCCTGGATACGCAGTATTTT.

With regard to this clonotype: At one boundary the junction diverges from the germline segment, which might be a read error. The V call is TRBV29-1, the J call TRBJ1-2, with unresolved D. Germline V gives CDR1 SQVTM, CDR2 ANQGSEA. The CDR3 is made up of 12 amino acids. The CDR3 DNA sequence: TGCAGCGTTGAACACGAAGGCTATGGCTGCACCTTC. This encodes CSVEHEGYGCTF.

At least ten counts were recorded for this clonotype. The chain employs TRBV5-4 and TRBJ2-5; 7 nucleotides line up with TRBD2. Germline trimming cut 2 bases from V and 3 bases from J; bases unmatched to any gene: 7. The length of the CDR3 is 15 residues. The germline gives CDR1 SGHNT, CDR2 YYREEE (reference sequence). The DNA for the CDR3 is TGTGCCAGCAGCTTTTTTCACGCGGGAGAAGAGACCCAGTACTTC. Its protein is CASSFFHAGEETQYF.

For the CDR3, the DNA is TGTGCCAGCAGTAAGCGCCCTTTTCCCAGCGAGCAGTACTTC. Its translation is CASSKRPFPSEQYF. V and J are TRBV12-3 or TRBV12-4 and TRBJ2-7; D ambiguous. V gave up 5 bases and J gave up 6 bases, with 17 bases separating them. The CDR3 consists of 14 residues.

Comment on this clonotype: Sequence at one end of the junction differs from germline and may be a read error. This chain links TRBV5-4 with TRBJ2-5, with no clear D. Germline V CDR1 and CDR2: SGHNT, YYREEE (reference sequence). The CDR3 loop spans 14 amino acids. The DNA for the CDR3 is TGTGCCAGCAACTTGGGTGTCAGTTTGGAGACCCAGTACTTC. The encoded protein is CASNLGVSLETQYF.

The chain uses TRBV11-2 and TRBJ1-5; D possibly corresponds to TRBD1 (5 bases). CDR1 and CDR2 from the germline V gene are SGHAT and FQNNGV. This CDR3 spans 16 amino acids. Trimming removed 5 bases from V and 5 bases from J, with 19 bases in between. CDR3 DNA sequence: TGTGCCAGCAGCCCCGGCGGGGGGTATGACGATCAGCCCCAGCATTTT. Translating gives CASSPGGGYDDQPQHF.

As for this clonotype: Because it lacks the conserved phenylalanine or tryptophan at the end, this CDR3 is likely a read error. The J gene is TRBJ2-5, the V gene TRBV11-2; D tentatively fits TRBD1 or TRBD2 (6 bases each). The CDR3 runs 15 residues. Germline V gene sequence: CDR1 SGHAT, CDR2 FQNNGV. The DNA for the CDR3 is TGTGCAAGCAGCGATCTGACAGGAGCGGGAGAGACCCAGTACTTA. Translated: CASSDLTGAGETQYL.